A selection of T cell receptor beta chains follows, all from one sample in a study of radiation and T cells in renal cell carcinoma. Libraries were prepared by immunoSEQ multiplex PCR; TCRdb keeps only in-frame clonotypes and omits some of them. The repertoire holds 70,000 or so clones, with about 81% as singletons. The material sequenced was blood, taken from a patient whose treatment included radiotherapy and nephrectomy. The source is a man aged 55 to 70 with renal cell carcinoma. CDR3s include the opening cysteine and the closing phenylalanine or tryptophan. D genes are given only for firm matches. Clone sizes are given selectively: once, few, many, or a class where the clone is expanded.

CDR3: CASSDRGNSPLHF; DNA: TGCGCCAGCAGTGACAGGGGGAATTCACCCCTCCACTTT; D: TRBD1; J: TRBJ1-6; V: TRBV10-1; size: once
CDR3: CASSAGLAGSYEQYF; DNA: TGTGCCAGCAGCGCGGGACTAGCGGGATCCTACGAGCAGTACTTC; D: TRBD2; J: TRBJ2-7; V: TRBV5-4; size: .
CDR3: CASAGQNYGYTF; DNA: TGTGCCAGCGCGGGGCAGAACTATGGCTACACCTTC; D: .; J: TRBJ1-2; V: TRBV28; size: .
CDR3: CASSQNTEAFF; DNA: TGTGCCAGCAGCCAGAACACTGAAGCTTTCTTT; D: .; J: TRBJ1-1; V: TRBV7-2; size: .
CDR3: CASSPEWSAPQHF; DNA: TGTGCCAGCTCACCGGAGTGGTCCGCGCCCCAGCATTTT; D: .; J: TRBJ1-5; V: TRBV18; size: .
CDR3: CASSFSAGDLSSYNEQFF; DNA: TGTGCCAGCAGCTTTTCAGCGGGAGACTTGAGCTCCTACAATGAGCAGTTCTTC; D: TRBD2; J: TRBJ2-1; V: TRBV11-2; size: .
CDR3: CSRRTYNEQFF; DNA: TGCAGCCGGAGGACCTACAATGAGCAGTTCTTC; D: .; J: TRBJ2-1; V: TRBV20-1; size: once
CDR3: CATNTGGVTGELFF; DNA: TGTGCCACCAATACAGGGGGCGTCACCGGGGAGCTGTTTTTT; D: TRBD1; J: TRBJ2-2; V: TRBV19; size: once
CDR3: CASSLVQGVQPQHF; DNA: TGTGCCAGCAGCTTAGTACAGGGTGTTCAGCCCCAGCATTTT; D: .; J: TRBJ1-5; V: TRBV7-8; size: .
CDR3: CASSNWDRYTEAFF; DNA: TGTGCCAGCAGTAACTGGGACAGATACACTGAAGCTTTCTTT; D: TRBD1; J: TRBJ1-1; V: TRBV27; size: .
CDR3: CASSLEQGANQPQHF; DNA: TGTGCCAGCAGCCTTGAACAGGGGGCCAATCAGCCCCAGCATTTT; D: TRBD1; J: TRBJ1-5; V: TRBV28; size: .
CDR3: CASSSGTITGELFF; DNA: TGTGCCAGCAGTTCCGGGACGATCACCGGGGAGCTGTTTTTT; D: .; J: TRBJ2-2; V: TRBV27; size: .
CDR3: CASSETQNEQYF; DNA: TGCGCCAGCAGTGAGACCCAGAACGAGCAGTACTTC; D: .; J: TRBJ2-7; V: TRBV10-2; size: .
CDR3: CASSLAPSSTDTQYF; DNA: TGTGCCAGCAGTCTAGCGCCTAGCAGCACAGATACGCAGTATTTT; D: .; J: TRBJ2-3; V: TRBV5-4; size: .
CDR3: CASSPTGGAISEQFF; DNA: TGTGCCAGCAGCCCAACAGGGGGCGCGATCAGTGAGCAGTTCTTC; D: TRBD1; J: TRBJ2-1; V: TRBV6-5; size: few
CDR3: CASSLRGVQETQYF; DNA: TGTGCCAGCAGCCTACGGGGCGTCCAAGAGACCCAGTACTTC; D: .; J: TRBJ2-5; V: TRBV7-9; size: .
CDR3: CASSLASGSSTGELFF; DNA: TGTGCCAGCAGTTTAGCTAGCGGGAGTAGTACCGGGGAGCTGTTTTTT; D: TRBD2; J: TRBJ2-2; V: TRBV27; size: once
CDR3: CASSLNGGRNSPLHF; DNA: TGTGCCAGCAGCTTGAACGGGGGGCGTAATTCACCCCTCCACTTT; D: .; J: TRBJ1-6; V: TRBV5-4; size: .
CDR3: CAWTPPTGGGYTF; DNA: TGTGCCTGGACCCCTCCGACAGGGGGTGGCTACACCTTC; D: TRBD1; J: TRBJ1-2; V: TRBV30; size: .
CDR3: CASSVEPGGYEQYF; DNA: TGTGCCAGCAGCGTAGAACCAGGGGGGTACGAGCAGTACTTC; D: .; J: TRBJ2-7; V: TRBV9; size: .
CDR3: CASSIVTKNTEAFF; DNA: TGTGCCAGTAGTATTGTAACAAAGAACACTGAAGCTTTCTTT; D: .; J: TRBJ1-1; V: TRBV19; size: .
CDR3: CASRAGLSDTQYF; DNA: TGCGCCAGCAGGGCGGGTCTCTCAGATACGCAGTATTTT; D: .; J: TRBJ2-3; V: TRBV10-1; size: .
CDR3: CASSLVAGRLDEQYF; DNA: TGCGCCAGCAGCTTGGTGGCAGGGCGGTTAGACGAGCAGTACTTC; D: .; J: TRBJ2-7; V: TRBV5-1; size: once
CDR3: CATIAGGPDTQYF; DNA: TGTGCCACTATAGCGGGAGGGCCGGATACGCAGTATTTT; D: TRBD2; J: TRBJ2-3; V: TRBV28; size: .
CDR3: CASSFTSGGYEQFF; DNA: TGTGCCAGCAGCTTTACTAGCGGCGGATATGAGCAGTTCTTC; D: TRBD2; J: TRBJ2-1; V: TRBV11-3; size: .
CDR3: CATSRGEHEEKLFF; DNA: TGTGCCACCAGCAGAGGAGAGCATGAAGAAAAACTGTTTTTT; D: .; J: TRBJ1-4; V: TRBV15; size: .
CDR3: CASSRYQGPPGQETQYF; DNA: TGTGCCAGTAGTAGGTACCAGGGCCCTCCTGGCCAAGAGACCCAGTACTTC; D: .; J: TRBJ2-5; V: TRBV19; size: .
CDR3: CASSPTGTAQSGELFF; DNA: TGTGCCAGCAGCCCGACCGGGACCGCACAATCCGGGGAGCTGTTTTTT; D: .; J: TRBJ2-2; V: TRBV11-2; size: .
CDR3: CASSSGNREKLFF; DNA: TGTGCCAGCAGTTCAGGGAATCGTGAAAAACTGTTTTTT; D: .; J: TRBJ1-4; V: TRBV28; size: medium-sized
CDR3: CASSFARDRGNQPQHF; DNA: TGTGCCAGCAGTTTTGCGAGGGACAGGGGGAATCAGCCCCAGCATTTT; D: TRBD1; J: TRBJ1-5; V: TRBV6-5; size: few
CDR3: CASSLSGSGNTIYF; DNA: TGTGCCAGCAGCTTGTCAGGGTCTGGAAACACCATATATTTT; D: .; J: TRBJ1-3; V: TRBV5-4; size: .
CDR3: CASSPDSSGNTIYF; DNA: TGCGCCAGCAGCCCCGACAGTTCTGGAAACACCATATATTTT; D: .; J: TRBJ1-3; V: TRBV5-1; size: .
CDR3: CASSLYVWTGARSNQPQHF; DNA: TGTGCCAGCAGCTTATATGTTTGGACAGGGGCAAGGAGCAATCAGCCCCAGCATTTT; D: TRBD1; J: TRBJ1-5; V: TRBV7-8; size: .
CDR3: CAISEVRNEQFF; DNA: TGTGCCATCAGTGAGGTTCGGAATGAGCAGTTCTTC; D: .; J: TRBJ2-1; V: TRBV10-3; size: .
CDR3: CASSLKLAGGLQFLETQYF; DNA: TGCGCCAGCAGCTTAAAACTAGCGGGAGGATTACAGTTCCTAGAGACCCAGTACTTC; D: TRBD2; J: TRBJ2-5; V: TRBV5-1; size: .
CDR3: CAWRLAGGFSYEQYF; DNA: TGTGCCTGGAGGCTAGCGGGAGGGTTCTCCTACGAGCAGTACTTC; D: TRBD2; J: TRBJ2-7; V: TRBV30; size: once
CDR3: CASRGTSGATDTQYF; DNA: TGTGCCAGCAGGGGGACTAGCGGAGCCACAGATACGCAGTATTTT; D: TRBD2; J: TRBJ2-3; V: TRBV9; size: .
CDR3: CAWSVNREYLAGEQYF; DNA: TGTGCCTGGAGTGTAAATCGGGAGTACCTTGCAGGCGAGCAGTACTTC; D: .; J: TRBJ2-7; V: TRBV30; size: .
CDR3: CASSQERQSSYEQYF; DNA: TGCGCCAGCAGCCAAGAGAGACAAAGCTCCTACGAGCAGTACTTC; D: .; J: TRBJ2-7; V: TRBV5-1; size: .
CDR3: CASSLLSGTGGATWADTQYF; DNA: TGTGCCAGCAGCTTGTTGTCCGGGACAGGGGGCGCAACTTGGGCAGATACGCAGTATTTT; D: TRBD1; J: TRBJ2-3; V: TRBV5-5; size: .
CDR3: CASSRSGRRGYNEQFF; DNA: TGTGCCAGCAGCCGTAGCGGGAGGAGGGGGTACAATGAGCAGTTCTTC; D: TRBD2; J: TRBJ2-1; V: TRBV27; size: .
CDR3: CASSLVQALNYGYTF; DNA: TGTGCCAGCAGCTTGGTGCAGGCGCTAAACTATGGCTACACCTTC; D: .; J: TRBJ1-2; V: TRBV5-5; size: .